Listed below are T cell receptor beta chains from one sample, sequenced in a study of metastatic and nonmetastatic thyroid tumors. Using MiXCR, TCRdb reanalyzed the PCR reads. The data contain around 44,000 clones, 28% of them singletons. The source material was blood. The receptors were gathered from a male donor with papillary thyroid cancer or a benign thyroid nodule (not recorded which). Some clones in this sample may be carry-over from other donors' samples. The conserved cysteine and the conserved F or W are not part of the CDR3 here.

>TRBJ2-7|TRBV30
AWKKPGGAEQY
>TRBJ2-7|TRBV6-4
ARIELP
>TRBJ2-3|TRBV2
ASSRESTDTQY
>TRBJ1-6|TRBV6-1
HRASVGLH
>TRBJ1-5|TRBV28
ASTPGVVPQH
>TRBJ1-2|TRBV20-1
SARDPGQGDTGGYT
>TRBJ1-4|TRBV6-4
ASSPGTLDEKLY
>TRBJ1-1|TRBV6-2/TRBV6-3
ASSYGTVNTEAF
>TRBJ2-7|TRBV6-5
ASSYSRDRGEQY
>TRBJ1-3|TRBV14
ASSPRHINSGNTIY
>TRBJ2-7|TRBV18
ASSPLNRDRGRYEQY
>TRBJ2-7|TRBV5-4
ASSSSTGGIYEQY
>TRBJ2-7|TRBV15
ATSSRGGDEQY
>TRBJ2-6|TRBV6-1
ASSTDSSGANVLT
>TRBJ2-7|TRBV10-1
ASSESSGYYEQY
>TRBJ2-2|TRBV11-1
ASSLGLAPNTGELF
>TRBJ1-2|TRBV7-9
ASSYGQGAANGYT
>TRBJ2-2|TRBV28
ASGGISTGELF
>TRBJ1-4|TRBV9
ASSVGAGFEKLF
>TRBJ2-2|TRBV7-3
ASSLTSQGLPGELF
>TRBJ2-2|TRBV6-4
ASIDGTSTGELF
>TRBJ1-1|TRBV29-1
SAAGWDTEAF
>TRBJ1-5|TRBV28
ASSFLRGLPQH
>TRBJ2-1|TRBV20-1
SANLAGGYNEQF